These T cell receptor beta chains were read from a single sample in a study of blood T cells in healthy people across ages. MiXCR, applied by TCRdb to the 5' RACE reads, yields one record per CDR3 protein. The sample includes about 620,000 distinct CDR3 sequences, 52% seen only once; the top ten take approximately 13%. The sequencing sample was made of blood. These receptors were collected from an elderly woman in good health. Both conserved end residues are part of each CDR3. The order of the fields is V gene, D gene, J gene, clone size, CDR3 DNA, CDR3 protein. A D gene is named only where the DNA matches it firmly. Clone sizes are given selectively: once, few, many, or a class where the clone is expanded.

>TRBV11-2|TRBD2|TRBJ2-1|.
TGTGCCAGCAGCTTAGTAACTAGCGGGGGGAATGAGCAGTTCTTC
CASSLVTSGGNEQFF
>TRBV20-1|.|TRBJ2-1|.
TGCAGTGCTAGGTTTGGAACAGGCTACAATGAGCAGTTCTTC
CSARFGTGYNEQFF
>TRBV20-1|.|TRBJ2-3|few
TGCAGTGCTAGGGAAGCGATCTCGGGCCATACGCAGTATTTT
CSAREAISGHTQYF
>TRBV5-6|TRBD1|TRBJ1-6|many
TGTGCCAGCAGTTTTTTGACAGGGGGCAAAACACCCCTCCACTTT
CASSFLTGGKTPLHF
>TRBV25-1|.|TRBJ2-5|.
TGTACCAGCAGTGCTCACCAGGGTGTCAGGGCCCAGTACTTC
CTSSAHQGVRAQYF
>TRBV14|.|TRBJ2-7|.
TGTGCCAGCAGCCAAGTCCTCTACGAGCAGTACTTC
CASSQVLYEQYF
>TRBV18|.|TRBJ2-7|.
TGTGCCAGCTCACCTTCGCAGGGAGGCACCTACGAGCAGTACTTC
CASSPSQGGTYEQYF
>TRBV29-1|TRBD2|TRBJ2-7|.
TGCAGCGTCGCCCGCGTCGGGGGGAACGAGCAGTACTTC
CSVARVGGNEQYF
>TRBV7-9|.|TRBJ1-5|.
TGTGCCAGCAGCTTAGGGACCACGGGTCCCGGGGGCAATCAGCCCCAGCATTTT
CASSLGTTGPGGNQPQHF
>TRBV5-1|.|TRBJ1-2|few
TGCGCCAGCAGCTTGGGGGAAACAAACTATGGCTACACCTTC
CASSLGETNYGYTF
>TRBV5-5|.|TRBJ2-3|many
TGTGCCAGCAGCGGTCCGAGGGACACAGATACGCAGTATTTT
CASSGPRDTDTQYF
>TRBV7-2|TRBD2|TRBJ2-7|many
TGTGCCAGCAGCTTGCCACTAGCGGGAAGCTACGAGCAGTACTTC
CASSLPLAGSYEQYF
>TRBV6-6|TRBD1|TRBJ2-1|many
TGTGCCAGCAGCGGACAGGGCAGTGAGCAGTTCTTC
CASSGQGSEQFF
>TRBV12-3/TRBV12-4|.|TRBJ1-6|.
TGTGCCAGCAGTGATGGGTCCGGGTCACCCCTCCACTTT
CASSDGSGSPLHF
>TRBV20-1|.|TRBJ1-2|few
TGCAGTGCAAGGAACCGCCATGGCTACACCTTC
CSARNRHGYTF
>TRBV6-4|.|TRBJ2-1|.
TGTGCCAGCAGTAATGGACTTAAACCGAACTCCTACAATGAGCAGTTCTTC
CASSNGLKPNSYNEQFF
>TRBV28|TRBD1|TRBJ1-2|.
TGTGCCAGCAGTTCCCAGGGGGCGAACTATGGCTACACCTTC
CASSSQGANYGYTF
>TRBV10-2|.|TRBJ1-2|.
TGCGCCAGCAGTGGAGAGGCAAAAAACTATGGCTACACCTTC
CASSGEAKNYGYTF
>TRBV12-1|.|TRBJ1-2|many
TGTGCCAGCAGCTTTTGTTCCTTGTCTACAGTGAACTATGGCTACACCTTC
CASSFCSLSTVNYGYTF
>TRBV20-1|TRBD2|TRBJ2-1|.
TGCAGTGCTAGGCAGCGGGGACCCTACAATGAGCAGTTCTTC
CSARQRGPYNEQFF
>TRBV3-1|.|TRBJ2-7|many
TGTGCCAGCAGCTTGTCAACAGGGAACTACGAGCAGTACTTC
CASSLSTGNYEQYF
>TRBV4-3|.|TRBJ2-7|.
TGCGCCAGCAGCCAGGGAGACTACCCCAGCGACGAGCAGTACTTC
CASSQGDYPSDEQYF
>TRBV5-1|.|TRBJ2-7|few
TGCGCCAGCGGTAGCGGCAGCTCCTACGAGCAGTACTTC
CASGSGSSYEQYF
>TRBV20-1|TRBD1|TRBJ1-5|.
TGCAGCGCTAGGGACAGGGGCAATCAGCCCCAGCATTTT
CSARDRGNQPQHF